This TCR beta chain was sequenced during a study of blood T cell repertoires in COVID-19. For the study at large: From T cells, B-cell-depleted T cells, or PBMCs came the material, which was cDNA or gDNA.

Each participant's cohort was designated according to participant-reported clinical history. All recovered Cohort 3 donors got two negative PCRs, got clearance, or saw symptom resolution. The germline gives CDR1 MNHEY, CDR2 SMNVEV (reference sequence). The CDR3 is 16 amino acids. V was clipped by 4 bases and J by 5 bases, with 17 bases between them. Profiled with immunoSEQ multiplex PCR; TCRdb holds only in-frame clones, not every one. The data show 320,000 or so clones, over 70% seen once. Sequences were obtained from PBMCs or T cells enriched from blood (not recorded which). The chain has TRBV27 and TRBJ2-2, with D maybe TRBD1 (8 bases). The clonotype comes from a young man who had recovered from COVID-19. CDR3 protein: CASSSVHRGGTGELFF. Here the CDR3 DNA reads TGTGCCAGCAGTTCTGTCCACAGGGGGGGGACCGGGGAGCTGTTTTTT.